The clone carrying this T cell receptor (beta chain) occurred a few times. The sample is drawn from a study of blood T cell repertoires in COVID-19. Looking at the study overall: Sites across the United States, Italy and Spain contributed samples from acute and convalescent COVID-19.

This CDR3 has 16 residues. The V gene lost 6 bases and the J gene lost 0 bases, with 15 bases spanning the gap. In germline, CDR1 is SGHVS, CDR2 FQNEAQ. Profiling relied on immunoSEQ multiplex PCR, and the TCRdb table lists in-frame clones only, not all of them. The table shows about 520,000 clones, with roughly 88% occurring only once. The clonotype originates from a human donor in a cohort sampled during active COVID-19. The material sequenced was peripheral blood. The rearrangement links TRBV7-8 to TRBJ2-4; D perhaps matches TRBD1 (5 bases). The CDR3 region has the DNA TGTGCCAGCAGTCTAAGCGACAGTTTAGCCAAAAACATTCAGTACTTC. Protein product: CASSLSDSLAKNIQYF. Full variable domain (remainder filled in from reference TRBV7-8 and TRBJ2-4): GAGVSQSPRYKVAKRGQDVALRCDPISGHVSLFWYQQALGQGPEFLTYFQNEAQLDKSGLPSDRFFAERPEGSVSTLKIQRTQQEDSAVYLCASSLSDSLAKNIQYFGAGTRLSVL.